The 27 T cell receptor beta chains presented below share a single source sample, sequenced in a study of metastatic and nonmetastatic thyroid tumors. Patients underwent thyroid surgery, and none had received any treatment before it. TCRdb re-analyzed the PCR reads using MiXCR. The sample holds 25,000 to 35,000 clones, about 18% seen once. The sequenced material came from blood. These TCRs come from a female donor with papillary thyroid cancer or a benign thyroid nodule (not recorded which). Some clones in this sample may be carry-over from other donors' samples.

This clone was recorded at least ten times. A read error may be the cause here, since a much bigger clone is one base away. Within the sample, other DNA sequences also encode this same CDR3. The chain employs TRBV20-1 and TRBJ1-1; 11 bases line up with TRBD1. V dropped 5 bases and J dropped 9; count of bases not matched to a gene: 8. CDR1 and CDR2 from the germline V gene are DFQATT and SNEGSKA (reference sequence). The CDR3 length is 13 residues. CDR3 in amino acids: CSARPGQGGKAFF. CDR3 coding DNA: TGCAGTGCTCGACCGGGACAGGGGGGAAAAGCTTTCTTT.

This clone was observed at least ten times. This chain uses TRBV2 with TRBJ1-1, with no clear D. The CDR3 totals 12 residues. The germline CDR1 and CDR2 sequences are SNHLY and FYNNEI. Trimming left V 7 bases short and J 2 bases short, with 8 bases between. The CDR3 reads CASKDFNTEAFF. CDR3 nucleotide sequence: TGTGCCAGCAAGGACTTCAACACTGAAGCTTTCTTT.

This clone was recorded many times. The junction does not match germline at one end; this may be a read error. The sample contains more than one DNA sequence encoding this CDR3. The CDR3 bases are TGCGCCAGCAGTGAAGGGTTCTACGGCGAGGGGGAGACCCAGTACTTC. It is translated as CASSEGFYGEGETQYF. The rearrangement uses TRBV2 and TRBJ2-5; D may match TRBD1 or TRBD2 (5 bases each). The CDR3 has 16 amino acids. Germline V CDR1 and CDR2: SNHLY, FYNNEI.

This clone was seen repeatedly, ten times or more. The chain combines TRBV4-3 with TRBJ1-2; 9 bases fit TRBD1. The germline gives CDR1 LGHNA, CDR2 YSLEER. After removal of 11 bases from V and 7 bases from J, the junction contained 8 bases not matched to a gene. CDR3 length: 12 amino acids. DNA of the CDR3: TGCGCCTCACAGGGGGCTGGCAGTGGCTACACCTTC. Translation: CASQGAGSGYTF.

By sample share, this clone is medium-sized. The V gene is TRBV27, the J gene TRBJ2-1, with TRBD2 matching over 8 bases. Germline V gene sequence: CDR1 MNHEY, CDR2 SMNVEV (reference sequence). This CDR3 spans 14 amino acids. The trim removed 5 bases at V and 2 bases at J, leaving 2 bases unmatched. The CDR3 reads CASSRGGAYNEQFF. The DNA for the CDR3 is TGTGCCAGCAGTCGGGGGGGGGCCTACAATGAGCAGTTCTTC.

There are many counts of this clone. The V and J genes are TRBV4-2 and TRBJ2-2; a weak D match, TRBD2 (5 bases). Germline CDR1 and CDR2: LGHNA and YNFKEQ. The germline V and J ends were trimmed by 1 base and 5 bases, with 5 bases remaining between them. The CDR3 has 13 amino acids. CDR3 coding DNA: TGTGCCAGCAGCCAAGGGGAGACCGGGGAGCTGTTTTTT. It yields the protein CASSQGETGELFF.

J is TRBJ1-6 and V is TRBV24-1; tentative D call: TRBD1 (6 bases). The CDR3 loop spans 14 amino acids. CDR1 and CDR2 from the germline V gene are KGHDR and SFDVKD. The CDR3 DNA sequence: TGTGTCACAAGAGGGACATGTCTAAATTCACCCCTCCACTTT. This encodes CVTRGTCLNSPLHF.

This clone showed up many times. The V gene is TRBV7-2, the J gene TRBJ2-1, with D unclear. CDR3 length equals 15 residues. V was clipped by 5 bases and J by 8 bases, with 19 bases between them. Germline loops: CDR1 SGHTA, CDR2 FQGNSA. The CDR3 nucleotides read TGTGCCAGCAGCCCACTTAACGGACCTGGCGATGAGCAGTTCTTC. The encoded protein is CASSPLNGPGDEQFF.

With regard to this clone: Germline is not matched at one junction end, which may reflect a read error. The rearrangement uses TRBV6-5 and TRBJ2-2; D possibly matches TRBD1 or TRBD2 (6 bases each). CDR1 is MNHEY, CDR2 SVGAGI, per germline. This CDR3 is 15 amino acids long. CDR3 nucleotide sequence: TGTGCCAGCATTTACTCGGTCGGAGGGGACATGCCGCTGTTTTTT. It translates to CASIYSVGGDMPLFF.

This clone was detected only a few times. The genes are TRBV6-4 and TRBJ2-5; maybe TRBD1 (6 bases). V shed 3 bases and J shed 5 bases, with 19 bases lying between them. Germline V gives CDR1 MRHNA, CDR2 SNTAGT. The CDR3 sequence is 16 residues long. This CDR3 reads CASSEGQCDRLETQYF. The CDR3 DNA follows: TGTGCCAGCAGTGAAGGGCAGTGCGACAGGTTGGAGACCCAGTACTTC.

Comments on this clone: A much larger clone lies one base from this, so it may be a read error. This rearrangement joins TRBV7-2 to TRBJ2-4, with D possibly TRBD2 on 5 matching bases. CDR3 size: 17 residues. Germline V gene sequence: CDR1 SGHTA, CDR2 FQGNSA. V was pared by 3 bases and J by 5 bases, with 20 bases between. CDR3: CASSLGARGAAQNIQYF. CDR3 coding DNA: TGTGCCAGCAGCTTGGGAGCGCGCGGAGCCGCCCAAAACATTCAGTACTTC.

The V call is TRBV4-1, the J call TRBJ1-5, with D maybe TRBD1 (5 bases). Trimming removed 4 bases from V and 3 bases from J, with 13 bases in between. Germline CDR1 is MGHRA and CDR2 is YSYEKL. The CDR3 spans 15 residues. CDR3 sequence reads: CASSPDGGVNQPQHF. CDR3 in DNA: TGCGCCAGCAGCCCGGATGGGGGGGTCAATCAGCCCCAGCATTTT.

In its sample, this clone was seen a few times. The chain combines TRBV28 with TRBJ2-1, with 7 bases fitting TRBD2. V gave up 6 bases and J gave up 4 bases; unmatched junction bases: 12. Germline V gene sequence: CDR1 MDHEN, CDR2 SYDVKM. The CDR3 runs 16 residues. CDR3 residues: CASRDRPSGVYNEQFF. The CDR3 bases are TGTGCCAGCAGGGACCGCCCCAGCGGGGTGTACAATGAGCAGTTCTTC.

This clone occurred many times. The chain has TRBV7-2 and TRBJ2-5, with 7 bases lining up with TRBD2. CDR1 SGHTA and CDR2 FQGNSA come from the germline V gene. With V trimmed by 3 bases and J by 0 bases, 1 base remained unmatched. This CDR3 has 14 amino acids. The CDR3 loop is CASSLRENQETQYF. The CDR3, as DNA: TGTGCCAGCAGCTTGCGGGAGAACCAAGAGACCCAGTACTTC.

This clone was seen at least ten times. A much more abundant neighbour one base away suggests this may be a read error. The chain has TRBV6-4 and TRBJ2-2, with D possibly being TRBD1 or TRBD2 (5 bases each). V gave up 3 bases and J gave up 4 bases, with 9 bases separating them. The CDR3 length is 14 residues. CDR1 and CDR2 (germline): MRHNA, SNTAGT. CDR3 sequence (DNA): TGTGCCAGCAGTGAGGGGGTCGCCACCGGGGAGCTGTTTTTT. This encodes CASSEGVATGELFF.

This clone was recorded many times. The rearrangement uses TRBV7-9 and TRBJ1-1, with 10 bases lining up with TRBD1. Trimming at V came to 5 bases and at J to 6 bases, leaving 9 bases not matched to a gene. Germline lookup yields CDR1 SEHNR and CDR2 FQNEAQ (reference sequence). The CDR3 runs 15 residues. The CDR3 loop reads CASSPTGGDSSEAFF. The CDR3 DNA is TGTGCCAGCAGCCCGACAGGGGGCGATTCCTCTGAAGCTTTCTTT.

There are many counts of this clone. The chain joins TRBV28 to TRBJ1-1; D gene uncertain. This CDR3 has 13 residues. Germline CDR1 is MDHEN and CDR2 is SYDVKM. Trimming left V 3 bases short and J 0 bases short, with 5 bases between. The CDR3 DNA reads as TGTGCCAGCAGTTTGGAAGTGAACACTGAAGCTTTCTTT. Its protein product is CASSLEVNTEAFF.

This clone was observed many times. This CDR3 is CASSLSISGDSPLHF. The DNA for the CDR3 is TGCGCCAGCAGCTTGAGTATCAGTGGGGATTCACCCCTCCACTTT. The genes are TRBV5-1 and TRBJ1-6; D gene unclear. CDR3 length: 15 amino acids. V gave up 1 base and J gave up 8 bases, with 13 bases separating them. CDR1 is SGHRS and CDR2 is YFSETQ in the germline V gene.

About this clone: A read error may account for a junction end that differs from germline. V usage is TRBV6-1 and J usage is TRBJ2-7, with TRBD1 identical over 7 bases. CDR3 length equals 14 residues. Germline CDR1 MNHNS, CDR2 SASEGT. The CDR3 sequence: CASRAGTVLYDQYF. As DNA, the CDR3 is TGTGCCAGCAGAGCCGGGACAGTGCTCTACGATCAGTACTTC.

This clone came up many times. The DNA for the CDR3 is TGTGCCAGCAGCTTAGGAAGGGGGCGCAATTCACCCCTCCACTTT. The encoded protein is CASSLGRGRNSPLHF. The rearrangement uses TRBV11-2 and TRBJ1-6, with TRBD1 matching 7 bases. CDR1 is SGHAT and CDR2 is FQNNGV in the germline V gene. The length of the CDR3 is 15 residues. Trimming at V came to 1 base and at J to 7 bases, leaving 4 bases not matched to a gene.

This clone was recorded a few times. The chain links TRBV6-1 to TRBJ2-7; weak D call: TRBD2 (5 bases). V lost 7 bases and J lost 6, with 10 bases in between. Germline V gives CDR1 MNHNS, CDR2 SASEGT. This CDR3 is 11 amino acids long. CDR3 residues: CASIALVEQYF. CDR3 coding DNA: TGTGCCAGCATAGCGTTGGTCGAGCAGTACTTC.

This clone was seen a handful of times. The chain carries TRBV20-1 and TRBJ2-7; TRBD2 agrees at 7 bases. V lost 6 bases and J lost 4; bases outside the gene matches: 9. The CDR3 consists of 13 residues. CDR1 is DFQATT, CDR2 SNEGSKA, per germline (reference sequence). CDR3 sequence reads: CSAPSRERYEQYF. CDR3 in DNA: TGCAGTGCCCCTTCGCGGGAGAGGTACGAGCAGTACTTC.

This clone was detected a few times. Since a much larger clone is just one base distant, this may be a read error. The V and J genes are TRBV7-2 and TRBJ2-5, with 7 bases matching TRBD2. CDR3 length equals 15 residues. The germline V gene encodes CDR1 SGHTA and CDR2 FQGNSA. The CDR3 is CASSFNRDYQDTQYF. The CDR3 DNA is TGTGCCAGCAGCTTCAACCGGGACTACCAAGATACCCAGTACTTC.

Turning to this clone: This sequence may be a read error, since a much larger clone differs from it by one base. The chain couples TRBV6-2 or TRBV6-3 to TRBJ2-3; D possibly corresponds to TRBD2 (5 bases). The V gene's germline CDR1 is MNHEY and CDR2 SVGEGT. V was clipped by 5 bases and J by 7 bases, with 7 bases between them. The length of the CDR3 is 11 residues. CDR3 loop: CASSRGYTQYF. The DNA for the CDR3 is TGTGCCAGCAGTAGAGGGTATACGCAGTATTTT.

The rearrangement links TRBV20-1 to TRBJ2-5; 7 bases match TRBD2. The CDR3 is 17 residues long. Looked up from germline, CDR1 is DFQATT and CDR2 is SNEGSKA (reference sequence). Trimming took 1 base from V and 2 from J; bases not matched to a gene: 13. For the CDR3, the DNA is TGCAGTGCTAGAGGTGGGACTATTTCGATCGGACAAGAGACCCAGTACTTC. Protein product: CSARGGTISIGQETQYF.

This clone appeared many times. This CDR3 is CSARITLVGPYAFF. As DNA, the CDR3 is TGCAGTGCTAGAATCACCTTGGTGGGACCTTATGCTTTCTTT. The chain couples TRBV20-1 to TRBJ1-1, with D perhaps matching TRBD1 (5 bases). With 2 bases removed from V and 11 bases from J, the gap between germline ends came to 21 bases. This CDR3 contains 14 residues. In germline, CDR1 is DFQATT, CDR2 SNEGSKA (reference sequence).

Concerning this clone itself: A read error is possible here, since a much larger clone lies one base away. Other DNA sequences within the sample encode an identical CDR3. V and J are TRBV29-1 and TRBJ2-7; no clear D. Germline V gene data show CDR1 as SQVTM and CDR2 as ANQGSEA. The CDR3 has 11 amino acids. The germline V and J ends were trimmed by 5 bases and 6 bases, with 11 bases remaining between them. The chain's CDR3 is CSVSGVGEQYF. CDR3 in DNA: TGCAGCGTTTCGGGTGTGGGCGAGCAGTACTTC.